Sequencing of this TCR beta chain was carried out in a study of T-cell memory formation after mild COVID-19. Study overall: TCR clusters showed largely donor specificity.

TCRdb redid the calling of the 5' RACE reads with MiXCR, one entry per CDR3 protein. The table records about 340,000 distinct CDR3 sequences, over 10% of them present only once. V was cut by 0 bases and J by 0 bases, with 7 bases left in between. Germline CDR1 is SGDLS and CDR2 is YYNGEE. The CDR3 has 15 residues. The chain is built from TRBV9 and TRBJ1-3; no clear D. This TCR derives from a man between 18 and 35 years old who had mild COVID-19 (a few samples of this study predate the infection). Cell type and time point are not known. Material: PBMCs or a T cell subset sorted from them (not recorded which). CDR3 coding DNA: TGTGCCAGCAGCGTAGACACCCACTCTGGAAACACCATATATTTT. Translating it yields CASSVDTHSGNTIYF.